These T cell receptor beta chains were read from a single sample in a study of shared clonotypes between healthy human individuals. TCRdb keeps only in-frame clones here, not all; method: immunoSEQ multiplex PCR. Among roughly 640,000 clones listed, 97% were seen once. The source material was naive CD4+ T cells sorted from blood. These TCRs come from a woman aged 25 to 39 in good health. Both conserved end residues are part of each CDR3. D genes are given only for firm matches. Expanded clones get a size class; other rows say once, few or many, or leave the size out.

clone_size j_call v_call cdr3_length d_call cdr3_aa cdr3_nt
NA TRBJ2-1 TRBV11-2 14 NA CASSRRPGSDEQFF TGTGCCAGCAGCCGTCGGCCAGGGTCCGATGAGCAGTTCTTC
NA TRBJ1-2 TRBV9 15 NA CASSGRQNLDYGYTF TGTGCCAGCAGCGGCCGACAGAACCTGGACTATGGCTACACCTTC
NA TRBJ2-7 TRBV28 17 NA CASIPGDGLLWGNEQYF TGTGCCAGCATACCCGGGGACGGGCTTTTGTGGGGAAACGAGCAGTACTTC
NA TRBJ2-7 TRBV6-5 15 NA CASSSRWDTSYEQYF TGTGCCAGCAGTTCCCGATGGGACACCTCCTACGAGCAGTACTTC
NA TRBJ2-7 TRBV28 15 NA CASSLSPGQSYEQYF TGTGCCAGCAGTTTAAGCCCAGGTCAATCCTACGAGCAGTACTTC
NA TRBJ2-7 TRBV12-2 17 NA CASRLGPSRRGFYEQYF TGTGCAAGTCGCTTAGGACCGTCAAGAAGGGGGTTTTACGAGCAGTACTTC
NA TRBJ1-1 TRBV2 13 NA CATTGQQNTEAFF TGTGCCACAACGGGGCAGCAGAACACTGAAGCTTTCTTT
NA TRBJ1-5 TRBV4-1 16 TRBD1 CASSQGGTGAHQPQHF TGCGCCAGCAGCCAAGGGGGGACAGGGGCACATCAGCCCCAGCATTTT
NA TRBJ2-1 TRBV28 15 NA CASSSAAPVRNEQFF TGTGCCAGCAGTTCTGCCGCACCGGTGAGAAATGAGCAGTTCTTC
NA TRBJ2-5 TRBV7-7 17 TRBD1 CASSRASGTANQETQYF TGTGCCAGCAGCCGTGCAAGTGGGACAGCGAATCAAGAGACCCAGTACTTC
NA TRBJ1-4 TRBV28 14 NA CASREQGPGEKLFF TGTGCCAGCCGAGAACAAGGGCCAGGGGAAAAACTGTTTTTT
NA TRBJ2-3 TRBV15 13 NA CATSPGPLGTQYF TGTGCCACCAGCCCGGGACCTTTGGGCACGCAGTATTTT
NA TRBJ1-1 TRBV6-5 16 TRBD1 CASSYYVTGVPTEAFF TGTGCCAGCAGTTACTACGTGACAGGGGTTCCTACTGAAGCTTTCTTT
NA TRBJ1-5 TRBV28 15 NA CASRNARSPNQPQHF TGTGCCAGCAGAAACGCCAGGTCCCCCAATCAGCCCCAGCATTTT
NA TRBJ2-1 TRBV2 16 TRBD2 CASNLIRAGGANEQFF TGTGCCAGCAACCTAATAAGAGCGGGAGGGGCCAATGAGCAGTTCTTC
NA TRBJ2-7 TRBV27 15 TRBD1 CASSIDRGLVNEQYF TGTGCCAGCAGTATCGACAGGGGGCTAGTGAACGAGCAGTACTTC
NA TRBJ2-1 TRBV11-1 13 NA CASSRTEPDEQFF TGTGCCAGCAGCAGGACAGAACCCGATGAGCAGTTCTTC
NA TRBJ1-5 TRBV28 16 TRBD1 CASSRLDRGKVQPQHF TGTGCCAGCTCCCGCTTGGACAGGGGTAAGGTTCAGCCCCAGCATTTT
NA TRBJ2-5 TRBV5-1 16 TRBD2 CASSLVPSGGQETQYF TGCGCCAGCAGCTTAGTACCTAGCGGGGGCCAAGAGACCCAGTACTTC
NA TRBJ2-2 TRBV4-1 14 TRBD1 CASTRGGWGGELFF TGCGCCAGCACCCGAGGGGGCTGGGGCGGGGAGCTGTTTTTT
NA TRBJ2-7 TRBV5-1 15 TRBD1 CASSLSRTGTYEQYF TGCGCCAGCAGCTTGTCCCGGACAGGGACCTACGAGCAGTACTTC
NA TRBJ1-2 TRBV28 11 NA CASGLPYGYTF TGTGCCAGTGGCCTCCCGTATGGCTACACCTTC
NA TRBJ2-6 TRBV5-4 17 NA CASSLDGPHSGANVLTF TGTGCCAGCAGCTTGGATGGACCGCACTCTGGGGCCAACGTCCTGACTTTC
once TRBJ1-3 TRBV6-5 15 NA CASSYSQVSGNTIYF TGTGCCAGCAGTTACTCACAGGTCTCTGGAAACACCATATATTTT
NA TRBJ2-4 TRBV2 14 NA CASMWGVAKNIQYF TGTGCCAGCATGTGGGGGGTAGCCAAAAACATTCAGTACTTC
NA TRBJ2-7 TRBV6-6 12 NA CASSYRLYEQYF TGTGCCAGCAGTTATAGATTATACGAGCAGTACTTC
NA TRBJ2-3 TRBV5-1 12 NA CASSGDTDTQYF TGCGCCAGCAGCGGGGACACAGATACGCAGTATTTT
once TRBJ2-5 TRBV11-2 16 TRBD2 CASSLYLGGGQETQYF TGTGCCAGCAGCTTATATCTTGGCGGGGGGCAAGAGACCCAGTACTTC
NA TRBJ2-5 TRBV29-1 12 NA CSVGRQQETQYF TGCAGCGTTGGGAGGCAGCAAGAGACCCAGTACTTC
NA TRBJ2-2 TRBV5-1 16 NA CASAWGWEANTGELFF TGCGCCAGCGCGTGGGGGTGGGAGGCGAACACCGGGGAGCTGTTTTTT
once TRBJ2-1 TRBV10-1 16 TRBD2 CASSEFASGRAYEQFF TGCGCCAGCAGTGAGTTTGCTAGCGGGAGGGCCTATGAGCAGTTCTTC
NA TRBJ2-7 TRBV5-1 13 TRBD1 CASSPGTEYEQYF TGCGCCAGCTCCCCGGGGACAGAATACGAGCAGTACTTC
NA TRBJ2-7 TRBV2 14 NA CASSDRPGTYEQYF TGTGCCAGCAGTGACCGTCCCGGGACCTACGAGCAGTACTTC
few TRBJ1-4 TRBV28 12 NA CASSLPAGKLFF TGTGCCAGCAGTTTACCGGCCGGAAAACTGTTTTTT
NA TRBJ1-1 TRBV6-5 13 NA CASGPGQNTEAFF TGTGCCAGCGGACCGGGACAGAACACTGAAGCTTTCTTT
NA TRBJ2-3 TRBV19 18 TRBD2 CASSQTGGVAGVPDTQYF TGTGCCAGTAGCCAAACGGGGGGTGTAGCGGGAGTTCCAGATACGCAGTATTTT
NA TRBJ1-1 TRBV5-1 16 TRBD1 CASSEGQGVGNTEAFF TGCGCCAGCAGCGAGGGACAGGGCGTCGGTAACACTGAAGCTTTCTTT
once TRBJ2-7 TRBV18 15 TRBD2 CASSPGVSGGSEQYF TGTGCCAGCTCACCAGGGGTATCGGGAGGTTCCGAGCAGTACTTC
NA TRBJ2-1 TRBV14 16 TRBD2 CASSQVRLAGANEQFF TGTGCCAGCAGCCAAGTTAGACTAGCGGGGGCCAATGAGCAGTTCTTC
NA TRBJ1-5 TRBV6-1 13 NA CASSPDSNQPQHF TGTGCCAGCAGCCCCGACAGCAATCAGCCCCAGCATTTT
NA TRBJ1-4 TRBV9 12 NA CASTLKDVACFF TGTGCCAGCACCCTTAAGGACGTGGCCTGCTTTTTT
once TRBJ1-1 TRBV28 12 NA CASTSQVTEAFF TGTGCCAGCACCTCTCAGGTCACTGAAGCTTTCTTT
NA TRBJ2-7 TRBV14 12 NA CASSRSGYEQYF TGTGCCAGCAGCCGTAGTGGATACGAGCAGTACTTC
NA TRBJ2-7 TRBV5-1 16 TRBD2 CASRYLAGGSSYEQYF TGCGCCAGCAGGTACCTAGCGGGAGGGAGCTCCTACGAGCAGTACTTC
once TRBJ1-3 TRBV28 12 NA CASSSGGNTIYF TGTGCCAGCAGTTCAGGAGGAAACACCATATATTTT
NA TRBJ1-3 TRBV28 18 TRBD1 CASSLYSNRGRPGNTIYF TGTGCCAGCAGTTTATACTCAAACAGGGGGCGGCCTGGAAACACCATATATTTT
NA TRBJ2-7 TRBV2 15 NA CASSRPGGGTYEQYF TGTGCCAGCAGTCGACCTGGGGGCGGTACCTACGAGCAGTACTTC
NA TRBJ2-2 TRBV18 15 NA CASSLTMGPTGELFF TGTGCCAGCTCACTAACCATGGGCCCCACCGGGGAGCTGTTTTTT
NA TRBJ2-7 TRBV6-5 14 TRBD2 CASSGTSGTYEQYF TGTGCCAGCAGCGGGACTAGCGGAACCTACGAGCAGTACTTC
NA TRBJ2-3 TRBV5-1 18 TRBD2 CASSLRAQREGRSDTQYF TGCGCCAGCAGCCTTAGGGCCCAGCGGGAGGGCCGCTCGGATACGCAGTATTTT
NA TRBJ1-1 TRBV7-9 14 TRBD1 CASSDRQGATEAFF TGTGCCAGCAGCGACCGACAGGGGGCGACTGAAGCTTTCTTT
NA TRBJ2-5 TRBV5-4 16 TRBD2 CASSHQGLALQETQYF TGTGCCAGCAGCCACCAGGGACTAGCGTTACAAGAGACCCAGTACTTC
NA TRBJ1-5 TRBV6-1 15 TRBD1 CASSVLGQGGQPQHF TGTGCCAGCAGTGTATTAGGACAGGGGGGTCAGCCCCAGCATTTT